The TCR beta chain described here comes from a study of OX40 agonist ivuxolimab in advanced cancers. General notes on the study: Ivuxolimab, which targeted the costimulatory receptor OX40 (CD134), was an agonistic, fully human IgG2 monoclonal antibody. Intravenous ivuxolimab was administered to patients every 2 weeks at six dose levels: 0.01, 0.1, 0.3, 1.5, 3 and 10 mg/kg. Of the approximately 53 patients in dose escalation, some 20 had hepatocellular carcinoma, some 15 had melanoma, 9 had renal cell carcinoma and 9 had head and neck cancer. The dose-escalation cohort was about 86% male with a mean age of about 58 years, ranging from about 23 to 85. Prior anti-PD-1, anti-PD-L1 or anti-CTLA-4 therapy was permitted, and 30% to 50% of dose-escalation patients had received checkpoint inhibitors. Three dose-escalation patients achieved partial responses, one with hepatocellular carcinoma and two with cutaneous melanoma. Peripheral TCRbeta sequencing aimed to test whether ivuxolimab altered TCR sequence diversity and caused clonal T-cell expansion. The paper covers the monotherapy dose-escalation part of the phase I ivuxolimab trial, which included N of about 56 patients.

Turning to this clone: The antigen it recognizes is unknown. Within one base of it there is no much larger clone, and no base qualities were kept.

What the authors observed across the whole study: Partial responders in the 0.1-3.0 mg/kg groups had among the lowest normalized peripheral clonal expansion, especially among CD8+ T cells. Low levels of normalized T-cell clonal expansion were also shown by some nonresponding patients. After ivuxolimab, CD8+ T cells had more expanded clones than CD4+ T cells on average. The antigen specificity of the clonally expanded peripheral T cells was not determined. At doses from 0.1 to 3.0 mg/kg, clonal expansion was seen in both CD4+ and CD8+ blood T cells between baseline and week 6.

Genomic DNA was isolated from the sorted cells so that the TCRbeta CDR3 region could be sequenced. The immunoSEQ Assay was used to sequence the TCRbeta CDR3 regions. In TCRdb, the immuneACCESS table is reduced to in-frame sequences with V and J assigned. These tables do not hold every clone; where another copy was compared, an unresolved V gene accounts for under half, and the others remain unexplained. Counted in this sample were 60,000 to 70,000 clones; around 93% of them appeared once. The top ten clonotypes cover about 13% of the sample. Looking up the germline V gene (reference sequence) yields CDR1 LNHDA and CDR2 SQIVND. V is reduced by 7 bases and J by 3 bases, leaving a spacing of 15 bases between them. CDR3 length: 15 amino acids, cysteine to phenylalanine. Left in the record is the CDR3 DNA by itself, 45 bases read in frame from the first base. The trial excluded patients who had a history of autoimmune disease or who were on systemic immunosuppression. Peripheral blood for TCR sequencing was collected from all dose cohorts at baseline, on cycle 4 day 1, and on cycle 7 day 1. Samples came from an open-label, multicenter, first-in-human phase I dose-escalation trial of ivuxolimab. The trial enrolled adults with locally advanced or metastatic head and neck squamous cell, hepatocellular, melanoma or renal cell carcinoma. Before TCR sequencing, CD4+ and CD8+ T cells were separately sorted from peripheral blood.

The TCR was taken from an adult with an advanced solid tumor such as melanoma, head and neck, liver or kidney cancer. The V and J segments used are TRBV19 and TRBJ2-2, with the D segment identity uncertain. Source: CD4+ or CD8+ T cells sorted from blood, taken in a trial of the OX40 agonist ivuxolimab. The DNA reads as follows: TGTGCCAGTAATGCCCGTGGACGTTACACCGGGGAGCTGTTTTTT. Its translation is CASNARGRYTGELFF.